The present TCR beta chain was sequenced within a study of shared clonotypes between healthy human individuals. General observations from the study: In this cohort, only blood was sampled, and tissue repertoires likely differ.

A word on this clone: Its matching antigen is unknown.

Original analysis: Without quality scores, immunoSEQ junctional reads could not be filtered like full-length reads. Generated by immunoSEQ multiplex PCR, the TCRdb table keeps only in-frame clones and is missing some. Clone size and V and J calls were adopted from that table, with D and trimming inferred from the DNA. The top ten clones hold about 0.36% of a sample with approximately 2,000,000 clones, roughly 90% of them seen once. Germline V CDR1 and CDR2: MDHEN, SYDVKM. V lost 3 bases, J lost 5 bases, and 7 bases lay in between. CDR3 size: 13 residues. This receptor was taken from a man younger than 35 in good health. Some clones in this sample may be carry-over from other donors' samples. This chain uses TRBV28 with TRBJ1-4; D gene uncertain. The material sequenced was naive CD4+ T cells from PBMCs. Subset given: CD45RA+ positively selected. This chain's CDR3 is CASSFTENEKLFF. CDR3 nucleotide sequence: TGTGCCAGCAGTTTTACTGAAAATGAAAAACTGTTTTTT.